The sequence of this TCR beta chain was determined in a study of T cell responses to AZD1222 COVID-19 vaccine. Trimming removed 4 bases at V and 5 bases at J, with 15 bases between. This CDR3 contains 14 residues. Looked up from germline, CDR1 is SGDLS and CDR2 is YYNGEE. This clone was observed a single time. Libraries were prepared by immunoSEQ multiplex PCR; TCRdb keeps only in-frame clonotypes and omits some of them. The table lists 120,000 or so clones, about 89% of them singletons. Source: peripheral blood, taken on day 0 of MenACWY control vaccination. This clonotype originated in an adult in good health. The V gene is TRBV9, the J gene TRBJ1-1; D is perhaps TRBD1 (6 bases). The DNA of the CDR3 is TGTGCCAGCAGCCTGGGGGGGGCTGGGACTGAAGCTTTCTTT. Translation gives CASSLGGAGTEAFF.